This T cell receptor beta chain derives from a study of CD8 T cells in ankylosing spondylitis. Many counts were recorded for this clonotype. A single record per CDR3 protein comes from TCRdb applying MiXCR to the 5' RACE reads. The table has about 42,000 distinct CDR3 sequences, 4% seen once. This receptor was obtained from a female donor with ankylosing spondylitis or in good health (not recorded which). Material: blood, either unsorted or a sorted T cell fraction (not recorded which).

The CDR3 region has the DNA TGTGCCAGCAGCGTAGTCGAGGGTGGCAATGAGCAGTTCTTC. Residues: CASSVVEGGNEQFF. The chain carries TRBV9 and TRBJ2-1, with D possibly matching TRBD2 (5 bases). Trimming shortened V by 0 bases and J by 6 bases, and 10 bases separated the two germline ends. The CDR3 has 14 amino acids. Germline CDR1 and CDR2: SGDLS and YYNGEE. Full variable domain (missing parts from reference TRBV9 and TRBJ2-1): DSGVTQTPKHLITATGQRVTLRCSPRSGDLSVYWYQQSLDQGLQFLIQYYNGEERAKGNILERFSAQQFPDLHSELNLSSLELGDSALYFCASSVVEGGNEQFFGPGTRLTVL.